This T cell receptor beta chain was retrieved from a study of blood T cell repertoires in COVID-19. Looking at the study overall: Samples representing acute and convalescent COVID-19 were sourced from the United States, Italy and Spain.

The trim removed 1 base at V and 0 bases at J, leaving 4 bases unmatched. The CDR3 runs to 16 residues. The germline V gene encodes CDR1 SGDLS and CDR2 YYNGEE. Produced via immunoSEQ multiplex PCR; TCRdb's table is partial and in-frame only. The sample lists tens of thousands of clones, roughly 87% occurring once. The TCR sequence derives from a human donor with acute or convalescent COVID-19. The donor label of this sample is uncertain. The V gene is TRBV9, the J gene TRBJ2-3; TRBD2 matches 8 bases. Sequenced: peripheral blood. The CDR3 DNA follows: TGTGCCAGCAGCGTATTAGCGGGGATTAGCACAGATACGCAGTATTTT. Protein product: CASSVLAGISTDTQYF.